This TCR beta chain was observed in a study of T-cell reconstitution after alpha-beta-depleted transplantation in children. Unique molecular identifiers were used to barcode this TCRbeta library. TCRdb reprocessed the PCR reads with MiXCR, giving one entry per CDR3 protein. The data contain around 490,000 distinct CDR3 sequences, roughly an eighth of them singletons. This CDR3 comprises 15 residues. Trimming at V came to 7 bases and at J to 0 bases, leaving 8 bases not matched to a gene. This clonotype was seen a handful of times. No antigen is known for it. General observations from the study: One year after transplant, T-cell counts and diversity came mostly from newly produced T cells.

This sample comprised PBMCs, mostly from graft donor cells, obtained 180 days after TCRalphabeta/CD19-depleted stem cell transplant. The sequence derives from a female patient aged 2-9 years who had a stem cell transplant for aplastic anemia, so the T cells may come from the graft donor. The chain recombines TRBV12-3 or TRBV12-4 with TRBJ2-5; 7 bases line up with TRBD2. The CDR3 DNA sequence: TGTGCCAGCACCCCTCGGGCGGGAGACCAAGAGACCCAGTACTTC. It encodes CASTPRAGDQETQYF.